One sample yielded the 5 T cell receptor beta chains listed below, sequenced in a study of technical replicates of blood from a few donors. Some clones are missing from TCRdb's copy, which holds only in-frame ones; the method was immunoSEQ multiplex PCR. The table lists approximately 80,000 clones, 95% to 98% of them singletons. The sample was T cells isolated from PBMCs. All receptors come from a human donor in good health.

The chain uses TRBV6-4 and TRBJ2-7; D remains unclear. CDR1 and CDR2 from the germline V gene are MRHNA and SNTAGT. The germline V and J ends were trimmed by 10 bases and 5 bases, with 6 bases remaining between them. This CDR3 has 9 residues. As DNA, the CDR3 is TGTGCCACGCCGGACGAGCAGTACTTC. Its translation: CATPDEQYF.

As DNA, the CDR3 is TGTGCCAGCAGTCCGACAGGGAACTATGGCTACACCTTC. Amino acids: CASSPTGNYGYTF. The chain joins TRBV6-6 to TRBJ1-2; TRBD1 agrees at 7 bases. CDR3 length: 13 amino acids. Losses at the gene ends were 5 bases for V and 2 bases for J; bases not matched to a gene: 2. Per germline, CDR1 MNHNY and CDR2 SVGAGI (reference sequence).

The DNA of the CDR3 is TGTGCCAGCAGCCTGGAGGGACTCTATGGCTACACCTTC. It codes for CASSLEGLYGYTF. The chain combines TRBV7-9 with TRBJ1-2; D may be TRBD1 (5 bases). The CDR3 has 13 amino acids. The ends were cut back, 5 bases at V and 4 bases at J, with 11 bases in the middle. Germline V gives CDR1 SEHNR, CDR2 FQNEAQ (reference sequence).

The rearrangement uses TRBV9 and TRBJ2-5, with D possibly TRBD2 on 5 matching bases. The CDR3 has 15 residues. Germline CDR1 is SGDLS and CDR2 is YYNGEE. Trimming removed 4 bases from V and 2 bases from J, with 15 bases in between. The CDR3 here is CASSLALGGQETQYF. The CDR3 coding sequence is TGTGCCAGCAGCCTCGCCTTAGGAGGACAAGAGACCCAGTACTTC.

V is TRBV19 and J is TRBJ1-2; possible D gene TRBD1, 6 bases. The germline V gene has CDR1 LNHDA and CDR2 SQIVND (reference sequence). V lost 5 bases, J lost 1 base, and 20 bases lay in between. The CDR3 runs 17 residues. The CDR3 here is CASSWSIWDTSNYGYTF. For the CDR3, the DNA is TGTGCCAGTAGTTGGTCGATTTGGGACACTAGTAACTATGGCTACACCTTC.